Presented here are 16 T cell receptor beta chains from one specimen sequenced in a study of OX40 agonist ivuxolimab in advanced cancers. The repertoire was sequenced with immunoSEQ multiplex PCR; TCRdb's copy has only in-frame clones and lacks some. Among tens of thousands of clones listed, roughly nine tenths were seen once. This specimen consisted of CD4+ or CD8+ T cells sorted from blood, obtained in a trial of the OX40 agonist ivuxolimab. The receptors derive from an adult with an advanced solid tumor such as melanoma, head and neck, liver or kidney cancer.

The chain combines TRBV15 with TRBJ2-7; D is uncertain. The CDR3 totals 15 residues. Germline V gene data show CDR1 as LNHNV and CDR2 as YYDKDF (reference sequence). V was pared by 0 bases and J by 2 bases, with 11 bases between. Written as DNA, the CDR3 is TGTGCCACCAGCAGAGACAACGGAGTTCCCTACGAGCAGTACTTC. Translating gives CATSRDNGVPYEQYF.

A single count supports this clone. This chain connects TRBV19 to TRBJ2-3; weak D call: TRBD1 (5 bases). V was cut by 6 bases and J by 2 bases, with 12 bases left in between. The CDR3 loop spans 14 amino acids. Germline-derived CDR1 and CDR2 are LNHDA and SQIVND (reference sequence). The CDR3: CASRRQGDTDTQYF. Here the CDR3 DNA reads TGTGCCAGTAGGCGGCAGGGCGACACAGATACGCAGTATTTT.

This sequence joins TRBV9 and TRBJ1-1; 9 bases agree with TRBD1. The CDR3 covers 17 residues. J was trimmed by 6 bases and V by 2 bases; bases with no gene match: 14. Germline CDR1 is SGDLS and CDR2 is YYNGEE. This CDR3 reads CASSVSLGTGSIPEAFF. CDR3 nucleotide sequence: TGTGCCAGCAGCGTCTCTCTGGGGACAGGGTCGATCCCTGAAGCTTTCTTT. The full variable domain, its missing parts supplied by reference TRBV9 and TRBJ1-1, is DSGVTQTPKHLITATGQRVTLRCSPRSGDLSVYWYQQSLDQGLQFLIQYYNGEERAKGNILERFSAQQFPDLHSELNLSSLELGDSALYFCASSVSLGTGSIPEAFFGQGTRLTVV.

This clone was counted once. The chain joins TRBV11-3 to TRBJ2-1; TRBD2 might be the D (6 bases). The CDR3 sequence is 15 residues long. V was pared by 6 bases and J by 0 bases, with 12 bases between. The germline gives CDR1 SGHNT, CDR2 YENEEA. CDR3 DNA: TGTGCCAGCAGTCTTAGCGGTAGCTCCTACAATGAGCAGTTCTTC. Translated: CASSLSGSSYNEQFF.

V gene TRBV5-5 combines with J gene TRBJ2-3, with D hard to call. Trimming cost V 2 bases and J 5 bases, with 3 bases left between them. This CDR3 is built from 11 residues. Germline values: CDR1 SGHKS, CDR2 YYEKEE (reference sequence). The CDR3 loop reads CASSLVDTQYF. The CDR3 DNA sequence: TGTGCCAGCAGCTTAGTAGATACGCAGTATTTT.

The J gene is TRBJ2-1, the V gene TRBV7-2, with 7 bases lining up with TRBD1. CDR1 is SGHTA and CDR2 is FQGNSA in the germline V gene. The V gene end was trimmed by 6 bases and the J gene end by 2 bases; junction bases not matched to a gene: 7. The CDR3 extends over 15 amino acids. The CDR3 region is CASRYEGQTYNEQFF. The DNA for the CDR3 is TGTGCCAGCAGGTACGAGGGACAGACCTACAATGAGCAGTTCTTC.

The chain recombines TRBV6-6 with TRBJ2-7; 11 positions match TRBD2. CDR1 and CDR2 (germline): MNHNY, SVGAGI (reference sequence). The CDR3 totals 16 residues. V dropped 6 bases and J dropped 4; count of bases not matched to a gene: 11. CDR3 coding DNA: TGTGCCAGCAGGCCTCCACTAGCGGGAGTTGGGTACGAGCAGTACTTC. Translating it yields CASRPPLAGVGYEQYF.

V usage is TRBV6-5 and J usage is TRBJ1-2; unclear D gene. Germline V CDR1 and CDR2: MNHEY, SVGAGI. V lost 5 bases to trimming and J lost 2 bases, with 12 bases between them. This CDR3 has 14 residues. The CDR3 sequence is CASSRNGLNYGYTF. The CDR3 nucleotides read TGTGCCAGCAGTCGGAATGGCCTGAACTATGGCTACACCTTC.

The genes are TRBV6-1 and TRBJ1-6, with a weak D call TRBD1 (5 bases). Germline-derived CDR1 and CDR2 are MNHNS and SASEGT. This CDR3 comprises 15 residues. V was pared by 5 bases and J by 7 bases, with 15 bases between. Written as DNA, the CDR3 is TGTGCCAGCAGTCACGCCTTGGGGGGGAATTCACCCCTCCACTTT. As protein: CASSHALGGNSPLHF.

This chain connects TRBV9 to TRBJ2-7; 7 bases are a match to TRBD1. Germline V gene sequence: CDR1 SGDLS, CDR2 YYNGEE. J was trimmed by 7 bases and V by 0 bases; bases with no gene match: 10. The CDR3 consists of 15 residues. The CDR3, as DNA: TGTGCCAGCAGCGTAGCTACAGGGGCCCCTGGGGAGCAGTACTTC. Its translation is CASSVATGAPGEQYF. Variable domain in full (rest from reference TRBV9 and TRBJ2-7): DSGVTQTPKHLITATGQRVTLRCSPRSGDLSVYWYQQSLDQGLQFLIQYYNGEERAKGNILERFSAQQFPDLHSELNLSSLELGDSALYFCASSVATGAPGEQYFGPGTRLTVT.

The gene calls are TRBV19 and TRBJ1-5; D possibly corresponds to TRBD1 (5 bases). Germline values: CDR1 LNHDA, CDR2 SQIVND (reference sequence). The CDR3 contains 14 residues. V was trimmed by 4 bases and J by 6 bases, leaving 13 bases between them. CDR3 DNA: TGTGCCAGTAGTACCGGGATGCAGGGTCAGCCCCAGCATTTT. Residues: CASSTGMQGQPQHF.

CDR3 loop: CASTRRAENEQFF. CDR3 DNA: TGTGCCAGTACCCGGAGAGCCGAAAATGAGCAGTTCTTC. V gene TRBV19 combines with J gene TRBJ2-1, with unresolved D. This CDR3 is 13 amino acids long. The germline V gene has CDR1 LNHDA and CDR2 SQIVND (reference sequence). V was pared by 7 bases and J by 7 bases, with 14 bases between. Combining the CDR3 with reference TRBV19 and TRBJ2-1 gives the whole variable domain DGGITQSPKYLFRKEGQNVTLSCEQNLNHDAMYWYRQDPGQGLRLIYYSQIVNDFQKGDIAEGYSVSREKKESFPLTVTSAQKNPTAFYLCASTRRAENEQFFGPGTRLTVL.

The chain combines TRBV6-5 with TRBJ1-1, with D unresolved. Germline lookup yields CDR1 MNHEY and CDR2 SVGAGI. V was shortened by 2 bases and J by 0 bases, with 4 bases between the two germline ends. This CDR3 is 13 amino acids long. CDR3 residues: CASSYQMNTEAFF. The CDR3 DNA reads as TGTGCCAGCAGTTACCAGATGAACACTGAAGCTTTCTTT.

This clone has only one observation. This chain links TRBV2 with TRBJ2-1, with TRBD1 as a possible D gene (6 bases). The V gene's germline CDR1 is SNHLY and CDR2 FYNNEI. This CDR3 spans 16 amino acids. V gave up 6 bases and J gave up 0 bases, with 15 bases separating them. The CDR3 sequence is CASRKDSHLSYNEQFF. CDR3 in DNA: TGTGCCAGCAGAAAGGACAGCCACCTCTCCTACAATGAGCAGTTCTTC.

This clone was picked up one time. The chain links TRBV10-3 to TRBJ2-5, with 9 bases fitting TRBD1. Judging by the DNA end, TRBJ2-7 fits better; the J call may be wrong. The CDR3 has 14 residues. Germline CDR1 ENHRY, CDR2 SYGVKD. The CDR3 DNA reads as TGTGCCATCAGTAAGGACAGGGGATCCTACGAGCAGTACTTC. Protein product: CAISKDRGSYEQYF.

This chain uses TRBV19 with TRBJ1-4; D is undetermined. The length of the CDR3 is 14 residues. Trimming took off 8 bases at V and 1 base at J, with 11 bases between the two ends. The germline V gene encodes CDR1 LNHDA and CDR2 SQIVND (reference sequence). The CDR3 DNA reads TGTGCCAGTCGCCAAGCCGAAACTAATGAAAAACTGTTTTTT. This codes for CASRQAETNEKLFF.